The TCR beta chain under discussion was sequenced for a study of blood T cell repertoires in COVID-19. Study as a whole: The cDNA or gDNA used as material had been derived from T cells, B-cell-depleted T cells, or PBMCs.

The assay was immunoSEQ multiplex PCR, and TCRdb's table has in-frame clones only and misses some. Of 45,000 to 70,000 clones in the sample, 87% were seen once. With 6 bases removed from V and 0 bases from J, the gap between germline ends came to 5 bases. The germline V gene encodes CDR1 MNHEY and CDR2 SVGAGI. This CDR3 spans 12 amino acids. Sample: peripheral blood. This TCR derives from an elderly woman with COVID-19, enrolled during active disease. J is TRBJ1-1 and V is TRBV6-5; D not resolved. The CDR3 nucleotides are TGTGCCAGCAGACAGATGAACACTGAAGCTTTCTTT. It translates to CASRQMNTEAFF.